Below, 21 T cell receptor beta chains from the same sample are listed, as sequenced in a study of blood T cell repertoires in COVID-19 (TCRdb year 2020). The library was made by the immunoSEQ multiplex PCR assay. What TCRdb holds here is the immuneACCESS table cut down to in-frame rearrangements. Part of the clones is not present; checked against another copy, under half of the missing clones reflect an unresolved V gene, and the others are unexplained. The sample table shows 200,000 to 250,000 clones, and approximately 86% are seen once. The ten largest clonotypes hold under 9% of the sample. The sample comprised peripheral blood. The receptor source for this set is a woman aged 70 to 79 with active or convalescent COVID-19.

CDR3: CASSLAHTYEQYF. The DNA for the CDR3 is TGTGCCAGCAGCTTAGCACACACCTACGAGCAGTACTTC. The chain has TRBV7-9 and TRBJ2-7; no clear D. V shed 0 bases and J shed 2 bases, with 5 bases lying between them. The germline V gene has CDR1 SEHNR and CDR2 FQNEAQ (reference sequence). This CDR3 is built from 13 residues. Complete variable domain (other parts from reference TRBV7-9 and TRBJ2-7): DTGVSQNPRHKITKRGQNVTFRCDPISEHNRLYWYRQTLGQGPEFLTYFQNEAQLEKSRLLSDRFSAERPKGSFSTLEIQRTEQGDSAMYLCASSLAHTYEQYFGPGTRLTVT.

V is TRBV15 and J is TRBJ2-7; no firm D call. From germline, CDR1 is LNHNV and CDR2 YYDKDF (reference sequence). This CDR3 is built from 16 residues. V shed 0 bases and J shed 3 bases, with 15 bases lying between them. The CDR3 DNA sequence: TGTGCCACCAGCAGAGATCTTGACACTCAACGCTACGAGCAGTACTTC. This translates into CATSRDLDTQRYEQYF. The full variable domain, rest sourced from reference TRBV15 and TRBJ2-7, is DAMVIQNPRYQVTQFGKPVTLSCSQTLNHNVMYWYQQKSSQAPKLLFHYYDKDFNNEADTPDNFQSRRPNTSFCFLDIRSPGLGDTAMYLCATSRDLDTQRYEQYFGPGTRLTVT.

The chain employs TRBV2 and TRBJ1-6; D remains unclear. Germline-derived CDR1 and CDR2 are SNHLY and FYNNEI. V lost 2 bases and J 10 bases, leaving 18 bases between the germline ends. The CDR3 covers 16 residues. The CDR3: CASSERRGGGYSPLHF. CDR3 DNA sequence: TGTGCCAGCAGTGAAAGGCGGGGAGGAGGTTACTCACCCCTCCACTTT.

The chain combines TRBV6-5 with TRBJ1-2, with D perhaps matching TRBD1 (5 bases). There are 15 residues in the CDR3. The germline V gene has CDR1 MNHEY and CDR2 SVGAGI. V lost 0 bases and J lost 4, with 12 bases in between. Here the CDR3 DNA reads TGTGCCAGCAGTTACTCGAGGAGGGGCGCCTATGGCTACACCTTC. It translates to CASSYSRRGAYGYTF.

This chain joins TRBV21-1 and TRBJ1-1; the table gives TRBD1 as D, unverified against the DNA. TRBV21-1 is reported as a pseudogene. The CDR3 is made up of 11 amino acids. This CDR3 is CASSIQGAAFF. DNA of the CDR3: TGTGCCAGCAGCATACAGGGGGCGGCTTTCTTT.

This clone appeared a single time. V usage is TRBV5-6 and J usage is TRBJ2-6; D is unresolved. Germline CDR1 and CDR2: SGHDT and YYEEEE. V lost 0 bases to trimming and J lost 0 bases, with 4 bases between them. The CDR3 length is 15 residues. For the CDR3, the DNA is TGTGCCAGCAGCTTGGGGCCCTCTGGGGCCAACGTCCTGACTTTC. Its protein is CASSLGPSGANVLTF.

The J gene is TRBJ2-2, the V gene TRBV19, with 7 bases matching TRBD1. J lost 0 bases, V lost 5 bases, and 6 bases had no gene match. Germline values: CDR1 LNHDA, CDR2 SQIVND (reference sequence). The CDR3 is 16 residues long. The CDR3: CASSPGTAPNTGELFF. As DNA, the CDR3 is TGTGCCAGTAGTCCCGGGACAGCTCCGAACACCGGGGAGCTGTTTTTT.

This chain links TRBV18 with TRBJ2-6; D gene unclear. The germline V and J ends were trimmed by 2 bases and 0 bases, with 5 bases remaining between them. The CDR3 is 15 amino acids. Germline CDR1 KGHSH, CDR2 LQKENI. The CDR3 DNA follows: TGTGCCAGCTCACCAGTAAACTCTGGGGCCAACGTCCTGACTTTC. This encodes CASSPVNSGANVLTF. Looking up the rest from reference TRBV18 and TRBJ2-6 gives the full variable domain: NAGVMQNPRHLVRRRGQEARLRCSPMKGHSHVYWYRQLPEEGLKFMVYLQKENIIDESGMPKERFSAEFPKEGPSILRIQQVVRGDSAAYFCASSPVNSGANVLTFGAGSRLTVL.

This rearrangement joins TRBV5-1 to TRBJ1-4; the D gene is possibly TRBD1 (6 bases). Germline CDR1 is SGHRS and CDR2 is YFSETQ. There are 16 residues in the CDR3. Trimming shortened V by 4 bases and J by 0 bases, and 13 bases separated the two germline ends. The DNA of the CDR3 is TGCGCCAGCAGCGGGGGGGCAGGGTCAACTAATGAAAAACTGTTTTTT. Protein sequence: CASSGGAGSTNEKLFF. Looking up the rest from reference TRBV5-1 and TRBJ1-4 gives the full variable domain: KAGVTQTPRYLIKTRGQQVTLSCSPISGHRSVSWYQQTPGQGLQFLFEYFSETQRNKGNFPGRFSGRQFSNSRSEMNVSTLELGDSALYLCASSGGAGSTNEKLFFGSGTQLSVL.

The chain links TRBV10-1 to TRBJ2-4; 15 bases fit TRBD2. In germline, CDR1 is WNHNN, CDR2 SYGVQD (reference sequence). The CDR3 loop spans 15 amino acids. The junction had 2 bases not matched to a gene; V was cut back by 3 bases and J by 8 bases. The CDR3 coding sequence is TGCGCCAGCAGTGATGGGACTAGCGGGGGGTACATTCAGTACTTC. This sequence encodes CASSDGTSGGYIQYF.

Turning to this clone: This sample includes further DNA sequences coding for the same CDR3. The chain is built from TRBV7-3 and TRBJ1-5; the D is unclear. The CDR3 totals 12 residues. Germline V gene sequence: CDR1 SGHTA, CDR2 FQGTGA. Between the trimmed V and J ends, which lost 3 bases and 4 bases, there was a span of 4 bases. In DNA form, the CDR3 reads TGTGCCAGCAGCTTCCTGAATCAGCCCCAGCATTTT. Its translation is CASSFLNQPQHF.

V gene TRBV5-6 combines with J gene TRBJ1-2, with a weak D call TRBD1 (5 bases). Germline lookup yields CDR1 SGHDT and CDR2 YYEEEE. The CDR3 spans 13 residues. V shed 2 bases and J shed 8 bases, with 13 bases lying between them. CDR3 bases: TGTGCCAGCAGCTTAAGCGGGGGAGGGGGCTACACCTTC. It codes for CASSLSGGGGYTF.

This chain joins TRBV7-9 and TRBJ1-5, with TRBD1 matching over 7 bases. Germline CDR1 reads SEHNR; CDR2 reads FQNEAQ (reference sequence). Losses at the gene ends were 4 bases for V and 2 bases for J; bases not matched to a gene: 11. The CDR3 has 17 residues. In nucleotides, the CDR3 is TGTGCCAGCAGCTCCACTGGGACAGTCTTGGGCAATCAGCCCCAGCATTTT. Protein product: CASSSTGTVLGNQPQHF.

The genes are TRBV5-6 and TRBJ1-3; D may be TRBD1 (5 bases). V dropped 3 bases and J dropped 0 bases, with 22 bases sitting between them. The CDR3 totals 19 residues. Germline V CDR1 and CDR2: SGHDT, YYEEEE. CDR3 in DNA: TGTGCCAGCAGCTCGCAGCGCAGGGCGGCGGGGCGCTCTGGAAACACCATATATTTT. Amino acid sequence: CASSSQRRAAGRSGNTIYF.

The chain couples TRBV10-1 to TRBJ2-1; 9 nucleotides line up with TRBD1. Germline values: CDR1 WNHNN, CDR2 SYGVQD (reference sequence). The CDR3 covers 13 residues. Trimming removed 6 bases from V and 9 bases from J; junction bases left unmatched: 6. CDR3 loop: CASSRDRASEQFF. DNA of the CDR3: TGCGCCAGCAGCCGGGACAGGGCATCTGAGCAGTTCTTC.

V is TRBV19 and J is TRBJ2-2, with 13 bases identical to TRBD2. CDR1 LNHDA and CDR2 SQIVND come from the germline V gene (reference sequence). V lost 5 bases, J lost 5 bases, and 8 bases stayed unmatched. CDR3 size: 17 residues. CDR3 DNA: TGTGCCAGTAGTGCCGGACTAGCGGGGGATTCAACCGGGGAGCTGTTTTTT. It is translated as CASSAGLAGDSTGELFF.

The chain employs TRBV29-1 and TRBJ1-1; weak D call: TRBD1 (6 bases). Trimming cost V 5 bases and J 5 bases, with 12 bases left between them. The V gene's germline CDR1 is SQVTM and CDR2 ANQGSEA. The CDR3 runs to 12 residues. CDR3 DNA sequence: TGCAGCGTTACAAGGCAGGGGACTGAAGCTTTCTTT. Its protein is CSVTRQGTEAFF.

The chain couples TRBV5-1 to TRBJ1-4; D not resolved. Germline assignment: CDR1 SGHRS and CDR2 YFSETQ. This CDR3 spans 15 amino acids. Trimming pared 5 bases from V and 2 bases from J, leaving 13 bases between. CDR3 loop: CASRVRKRTNEKLFF. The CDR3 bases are TGCGCCAGCAGAGTAAGGAAGAGGACTAATGAAAAACTGTTTTTT.

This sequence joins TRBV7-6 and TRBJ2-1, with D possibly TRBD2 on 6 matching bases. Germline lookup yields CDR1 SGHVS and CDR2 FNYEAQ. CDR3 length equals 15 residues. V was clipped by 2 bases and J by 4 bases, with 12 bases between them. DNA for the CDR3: TGTGCCAGCAGCTTAAGGGCGGGGAGGTACAATGAGCAGTTCTTC. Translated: CASSLRAGRYNEQFF.

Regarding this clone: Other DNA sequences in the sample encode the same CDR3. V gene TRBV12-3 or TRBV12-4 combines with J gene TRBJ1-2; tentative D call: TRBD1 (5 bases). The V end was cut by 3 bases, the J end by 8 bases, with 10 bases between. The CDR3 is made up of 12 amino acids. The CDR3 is CASSLGGSGYTF. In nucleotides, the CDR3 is TGTGCCAGCAGTTTGGGGGGTAGCGGCTACACCTTC.

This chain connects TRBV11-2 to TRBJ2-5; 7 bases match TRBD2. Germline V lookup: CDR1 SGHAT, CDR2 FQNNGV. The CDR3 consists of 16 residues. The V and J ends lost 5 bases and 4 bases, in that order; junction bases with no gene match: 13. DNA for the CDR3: TGTGCCAGCAGCCTTGGACGTCTTTGGGAGGGAGAGACCCAGTACTTC. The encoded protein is CASSLGRLWEGETQYF.